The T cell receptor beta chain under discussion was sequenced for a study of T cell changes during pregnancy in multiple sclerosis (dated by TCRdb to about 2019). Notes on the research overall: Changes in the T cell repertoire over the course of pregnancy were examined in this study in women with multiple sclerosis.

The CDR3, cysteine through phenylalanine, is 16 amino acids long. Only the CDR3 region is kept as DNA, spanning 48 bases read in frame from base 1. The CDR1 and CDR2 encoded by the germline V gene are SGHRS and YFSETQ. V loses 0 bases, J loses 4 bases, and the germline ends lie 14 bases apart. As for this clone: The target of this receptor is not known. The record has no base qualities; no much larger clone is one base away.

The library was made by the immunoSEQ multiplex PCR assay. TCRdb mirrors the immuneACCESS table, restricted to in-frame sequences. Some clones are absent from its copies; in checked studies, under half trace to an unresolved V gene, and the reason for the others is unknown. The sample table lists some 68,000 clones, 91% of them with a count of one. More than 1.4% of the sample lies in the top ten. This sequence was found in a female donor with multiple sclerosis, enrolled in a pregnancy study. Sequences were derived from peripheral blood, sampled in the second trimester of pregnancy. The rearranged chain carries TRBV5-1 and TRBJ2-1, and TRBD2 may be the D gene, going by 5 matching bases. The nucleotide sequence is TGCGCCAGCAGCTTGGCCCTAGGGAGCGCGTACAATGAGCAGTTCTTC. Its product reads: CASSLALGSAYNEQFF.